This TCR beta chain was found in a study of T cells in Graves' hyperthyroidism and ophthalmopathy. V lost 6 bases to trimming and J lost 2 bases, with 12 bases between them. This CDR3 has 14 residues. Per the germline V gene, CDR1 is MNHEY and CDR2 is SVGEGT. The study excluded patients with uncontrolled infection, other autoimmune disease, pregnancy or lactation. This sample holds PBMCs from under 11 ml fresh peripheral blood. TCR beta CDR3 region amplification was performed from RNA transcripts. During a first-round RT-PCR of the TCR CDR3, the HTBI primer set was used. TCRdb re-called the multiplex PCR reads through MiXCR, storing one row per CDR3 protein. The table lists about 460,000 distinct CDR3 sequences, 22% of them singletons. Regarding the study as a whole: The majority of expanded thyroid clonotypes above 0.001 also appeared in blood. For ophthalmopathy, model prediction preceded onset by a median about 6.4 months.

Concerning this clonotype: Antigen specificity is unknown.

This clonotype originated in a woman in her seventies with Graves' ophthalmopathy. The sequencing sample was made of blood. V usage is TRBV6-2 or TRBV6-3 and J usage is TRBJ2-3; no definite D call. CDR3 nucleotides: TGTGCCAGCAGAAAGGGTCGTTTCACAGATACGCAGTATTTT. Encoded protein: CASRKGRFTDTQYF.